Described below is a single TCR beta chain sequence and its context. Its antigen is undetermined. TCRdb used MiXCR to reprocess the reads, holding one entry per CDR3 protein. The sample carries approximately 16,000 distinct CDR3 sequences, around 20% recorded once. This record belongs to a study of liver allograft versus peripheral blood T cells. The wider study: Within transplanted livers, the T cell receptor repertoires were examined and compared against the repertoires present in the peripheral blood of liver transplant recipients. Study observations and caveats: It was reported that the T cell receptor repertoires found inside liver allografts differed from those that were detected in peripheral blood.

Per the germline V gene, CDR1 is DFQATT and CDR2 is SNEGSKA (reference sequence). The junction had 18 bases not matched to a gene; V was cut back by 5 bases and J by 4 bases. This CDR3 has 19 residues. J is TRBJ1-5 and V is TRBV20-1, with 12 bases matching TRBD1. The TCR originated in a human patient who had a liver transplant. Among the T cells, some may be from the graft donor. CDR3 in amino acids: CSAPPFPRDRGLGNQPQHF. CDR3 DNA sequence: TGCAGTGCTCCTCCCTTTCCCCGGGACAGGGGGCTGGGAAATCAGCCCCAGCATTTT.